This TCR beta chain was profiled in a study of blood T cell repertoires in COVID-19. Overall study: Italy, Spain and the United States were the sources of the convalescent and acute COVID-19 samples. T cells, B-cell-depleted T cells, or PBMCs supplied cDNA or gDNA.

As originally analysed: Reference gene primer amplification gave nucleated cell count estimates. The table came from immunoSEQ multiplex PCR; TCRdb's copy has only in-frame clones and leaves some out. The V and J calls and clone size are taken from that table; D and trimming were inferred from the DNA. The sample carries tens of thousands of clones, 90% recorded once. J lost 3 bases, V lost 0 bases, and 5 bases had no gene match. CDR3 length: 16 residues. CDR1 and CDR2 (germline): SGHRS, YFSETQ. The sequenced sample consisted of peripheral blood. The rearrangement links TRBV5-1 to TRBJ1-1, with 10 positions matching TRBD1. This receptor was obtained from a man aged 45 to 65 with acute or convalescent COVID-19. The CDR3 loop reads CASSLGQGAGDTEAFF. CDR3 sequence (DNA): TGCGCCAGCAGCTTGGGACAGGGGGCTGGTGACACTGAAGCTTTCTTT.